This TCR beta chain comes out of a study of blood T cell repertoires in COVID-19. The wider study: PBMCs, B-cell-depleted T cells, or T cells provided the cDNA or gDNA that made up the material.

As originally analysed: Amplification of reference gene primers provided the estimated nucleated cell counts. Here immunoSEQ multiplex PCR was the method, and the copy in TCRdb shows in-frame clones only, minus some. That table supplies the V and J calls and clone size; D and trimming were determined from the DNA. Of a few hundred thousand clones in the sample, about 86% were seen once. V was clipped by 3 bases and J by 4 bases; unmatched bases: 9. The CDR3 is made up of 16 amino acids. Germline V gene sequence: CDR1 SEHNR, CDR2 FQNEAQ (reference sequence). Sequencing was done on a sample of peripheral blood. The chain links TRBV7-9 to TRBJ2-7, with 10 bases identical to TRBD1. This sequence originates from a woman aged 45 to 65 with acute or convalescent COVID-19. This CDR3 is CASSFAGTGASYEQYF. CDR3 nucleotides: TGTGCCAGCAGCTTCGCCGGGACAGGGGCTTCTTACGAGCAGTACTTC.